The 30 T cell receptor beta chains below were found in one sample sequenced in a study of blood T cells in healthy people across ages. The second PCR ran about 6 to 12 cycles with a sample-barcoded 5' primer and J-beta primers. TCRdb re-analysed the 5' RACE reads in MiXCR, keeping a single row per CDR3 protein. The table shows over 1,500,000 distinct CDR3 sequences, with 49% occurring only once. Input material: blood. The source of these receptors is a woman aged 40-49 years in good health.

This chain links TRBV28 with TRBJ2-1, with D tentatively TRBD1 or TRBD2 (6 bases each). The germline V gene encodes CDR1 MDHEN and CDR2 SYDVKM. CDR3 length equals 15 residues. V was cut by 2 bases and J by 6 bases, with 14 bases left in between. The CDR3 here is CASSLPSQGGNEQFF. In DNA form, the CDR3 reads TGTGCCAGCAGTTTACCCTCACAGGGAGGCAATGAGCAGTTCTTC. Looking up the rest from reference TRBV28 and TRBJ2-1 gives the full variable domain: DVKVTQSSRYLVKRTGEKVFLECVQDMDHENMFWYRQDPGLGLRLIYFSYDVKMKEKGDIPEGYSVSREKKERFSLILESASTNQTSMYLCASSLPSQGGNEQFFGPGTRLTVL.

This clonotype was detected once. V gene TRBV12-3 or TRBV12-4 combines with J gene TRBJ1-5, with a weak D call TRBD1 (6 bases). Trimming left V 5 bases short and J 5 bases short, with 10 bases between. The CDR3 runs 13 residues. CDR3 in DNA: TGTGCCAGCAGTATAGGGGGGCATCAGCCCCAGCATTTT. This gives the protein CASSIGGHQPQHF.

CDR3 nucleotides: TGCAGCGTTGAACCCGTGACCCAGTACTTC. This encodes CSVEPVTQYF. The gene calls are TRBV29-1 and TRBJ2-5; D not resolved. V was pared by 2 bases and J by 7 bases, with 5 bases between. The CDR3 sequence is 10 residues long. The V gene's germline CDR1 is SQVTM and CDR2 ANQGSEA.

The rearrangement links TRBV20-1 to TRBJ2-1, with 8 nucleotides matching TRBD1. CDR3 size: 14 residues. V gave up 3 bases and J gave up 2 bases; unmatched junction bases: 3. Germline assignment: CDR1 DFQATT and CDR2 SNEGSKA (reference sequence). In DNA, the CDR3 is TGCAGTGCTAGTCGGACAGGGACCTACAATGAGCAGTTCTTC. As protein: CSASRTGTYNEQFF.

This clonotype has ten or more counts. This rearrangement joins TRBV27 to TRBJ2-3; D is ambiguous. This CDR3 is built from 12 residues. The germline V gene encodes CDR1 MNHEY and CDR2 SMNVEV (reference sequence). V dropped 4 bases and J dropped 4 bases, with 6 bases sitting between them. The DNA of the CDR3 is TGTGCCAGCAGTTCCGGTCCAGATACGCAGTATTTT. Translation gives CASSSGPDTQYF.

CDR3 amino acids: CAISDPTIRTRTSGANVLTF. CDR3 nucleotide sequence: TGTGCCATCAGTGATCCCACTATACGAACTCGGACCTCTGGGGCCAACGTCCTGACTTTC. This rearrangement joins TRBV10-3 to TRBJ2-6; D not certain. Germline CDR1 and CDR2: ENHRY and SYGVKD. Trimming shortened V by 3 bases and J by 0 bases, and 21 bases separated the two germline ends. CDR3 size: 20 residues.

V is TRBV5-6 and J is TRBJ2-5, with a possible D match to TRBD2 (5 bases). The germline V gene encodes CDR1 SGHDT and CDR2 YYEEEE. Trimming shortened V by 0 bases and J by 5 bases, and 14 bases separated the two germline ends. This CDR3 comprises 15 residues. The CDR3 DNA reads TGTGCCAGCAGCTTGGCACTAACGGGGAAGGAGACCCAGTACTTC. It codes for CASSLALTGKETQYF.

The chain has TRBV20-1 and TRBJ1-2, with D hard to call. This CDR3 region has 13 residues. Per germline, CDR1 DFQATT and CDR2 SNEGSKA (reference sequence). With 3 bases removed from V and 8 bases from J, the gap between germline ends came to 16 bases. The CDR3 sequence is CSASTAAKDGYTF. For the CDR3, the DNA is TGCAGTGCTAGCACGGCAGCGAAGGACGGCTACACCTTC.

CDR3 in amino acids: CASSPLLVGLIGTQYF. The CDR3 DNA reads TGTGCCAGCAGTCCCCTACTAGTAGGACTAATCGGGACCCAGTACTTC. The chain is built from TRBV27 and TRBJ2-5, with D possibly being TRBD2 (6 bases). The V gene's germline CDR1 is MNHEY and CDR2 SMNVEV (reference sequence). This CDR3 region has 16 residues. The germline V and J ends were trimmed by 5 bases and 7 bases, with 23 bases remaining between them.

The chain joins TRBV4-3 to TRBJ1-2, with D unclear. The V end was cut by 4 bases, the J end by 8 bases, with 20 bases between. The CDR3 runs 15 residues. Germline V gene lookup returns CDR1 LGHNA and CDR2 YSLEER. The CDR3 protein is CASSLRLPSLLGYTF. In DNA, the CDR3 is TGCGCCAGCAGCCTACGACTGCCTTCCCTGTTGGGCTACACCTTC.

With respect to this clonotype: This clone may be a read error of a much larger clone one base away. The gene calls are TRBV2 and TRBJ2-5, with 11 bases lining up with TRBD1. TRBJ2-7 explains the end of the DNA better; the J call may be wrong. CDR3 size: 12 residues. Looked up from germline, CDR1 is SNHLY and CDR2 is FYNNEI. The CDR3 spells CAWGTGGYEQYF. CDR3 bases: TGTGCCTGGGGGACAGGGGGCTACGAGCAGTACTTC.

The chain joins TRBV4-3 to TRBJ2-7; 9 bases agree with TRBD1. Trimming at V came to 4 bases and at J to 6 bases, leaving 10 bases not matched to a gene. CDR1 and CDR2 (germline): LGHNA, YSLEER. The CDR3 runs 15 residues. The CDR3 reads CASSPRPGQGSEQYF. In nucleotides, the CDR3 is TGCGCCAGCAGCCCGCGACCGGGACAGGGTAGCGAGCAGTACTTC.

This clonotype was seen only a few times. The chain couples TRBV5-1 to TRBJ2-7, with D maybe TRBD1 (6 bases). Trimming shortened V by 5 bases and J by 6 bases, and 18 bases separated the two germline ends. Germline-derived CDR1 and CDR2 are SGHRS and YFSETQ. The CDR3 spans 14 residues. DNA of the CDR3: TGCGCCAGCAGGTCCCCGGGACAAGGCTCCGAGCAGTACTTC. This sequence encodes CASRSPGQGSEQYF.

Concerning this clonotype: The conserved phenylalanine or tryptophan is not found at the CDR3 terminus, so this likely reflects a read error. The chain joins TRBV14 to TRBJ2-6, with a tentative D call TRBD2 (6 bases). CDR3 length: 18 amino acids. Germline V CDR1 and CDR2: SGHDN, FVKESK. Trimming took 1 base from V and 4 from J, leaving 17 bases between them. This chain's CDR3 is CASSQVGRGGEGANVLTL. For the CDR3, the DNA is TGTGCCAGCAGCCAAGTAGGTCGGGGAGGAGAAGGGGCCAACGTCCTGACTTTA.

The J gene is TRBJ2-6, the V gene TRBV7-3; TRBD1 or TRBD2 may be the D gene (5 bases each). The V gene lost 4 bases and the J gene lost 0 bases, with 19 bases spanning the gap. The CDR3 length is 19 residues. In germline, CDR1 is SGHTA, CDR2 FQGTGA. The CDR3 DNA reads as TGTGCCAGCAGCTCCGACCGGGACGGACCCTTCTCTGGGGCCAACGTCCTGACTTTC. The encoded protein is CASSSDRDGPFSGANVLTF.

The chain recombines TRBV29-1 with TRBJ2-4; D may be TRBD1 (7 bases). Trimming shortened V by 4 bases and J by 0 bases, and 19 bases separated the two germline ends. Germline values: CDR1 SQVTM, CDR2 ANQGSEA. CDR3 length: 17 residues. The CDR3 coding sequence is TGCAGCGTTGGGAGGGGTACAGGGGACCTAGCCAAAAACATTCAGTACTTC. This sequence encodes CSVGRGTGDLAKNIQYF.

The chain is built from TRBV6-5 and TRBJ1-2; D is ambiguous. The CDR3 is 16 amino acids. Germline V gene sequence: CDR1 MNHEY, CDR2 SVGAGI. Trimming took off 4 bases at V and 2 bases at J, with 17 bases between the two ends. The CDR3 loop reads CASSFSGEAVNYGYTF. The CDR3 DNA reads TGTGCCAGCAGTTTCTCCGGGGAGGCCGTAAACTATGGCTACACCTTC.

The CDR3 DNA follows: TGTGCCAGCAGCCAAGATATCGCGACGGAGCAGCCCCAGCATTTT. It encodes CASSQDIATEQPQHF. This chain connects TRBV4-2 to TRBJ1-5; no reliable D call. Trimming cost V 0 bases and J 7 bases, with 13 bases left between them. From germline, CDR1 is LGHNA and CDR2 YNFKEQ. This CDR3 spans 15 amino acids.

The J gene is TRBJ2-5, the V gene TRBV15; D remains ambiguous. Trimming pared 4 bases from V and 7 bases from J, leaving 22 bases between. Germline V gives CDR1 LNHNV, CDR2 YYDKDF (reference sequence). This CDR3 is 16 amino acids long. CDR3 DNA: TGTGCCACCAGCATCGCTGCCGGCGGCCGAATGGGGACCCAGTACTTC. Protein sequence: CATSIAAGGRMGTQYF.

This CDR3 reads CASSYLDRVNGEQFF. CDR3 bases: TGTGCCAGCAGTTATTTGGACAGGGTAAACGGTGAGCAGTTCTTC. The chain joins TRBV6-2 or TRBV6-3 to TRBJ2-1; 8 nucleotides match TRBD1. Germline CDR1 reads MNHEY; CDR2 reads SVGEGT. This CDR3 spans 15 amino acids. V was pared by 3 bases and J by 9 bases, with 10 bases of the junction left unmatched.

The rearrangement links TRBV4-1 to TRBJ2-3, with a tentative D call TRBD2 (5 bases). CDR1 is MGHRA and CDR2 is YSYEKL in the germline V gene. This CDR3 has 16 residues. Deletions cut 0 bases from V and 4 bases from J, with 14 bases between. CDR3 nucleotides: TGCGCCAGCAGCCAAGAATCAAGCGTGAGGGCAGATACGCAGTATTTT. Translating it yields CASSQESSVRADTQYF.

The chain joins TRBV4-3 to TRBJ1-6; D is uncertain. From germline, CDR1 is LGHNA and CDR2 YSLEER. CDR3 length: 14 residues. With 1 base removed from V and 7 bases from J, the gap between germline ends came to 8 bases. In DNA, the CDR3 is TGCGCCAGCAGCCAAGGGGTTACCAATTCACCCCTCCACTTT. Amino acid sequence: CASSQGVTNSPLHF.

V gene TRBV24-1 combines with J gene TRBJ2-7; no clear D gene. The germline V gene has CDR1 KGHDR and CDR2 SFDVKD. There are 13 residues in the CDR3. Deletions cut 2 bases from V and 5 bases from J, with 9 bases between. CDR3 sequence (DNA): TGTGCCACCAGTGATTCCCGGGTCAACGAGCAGTACTTC. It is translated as CATSDSRVNEQYF.

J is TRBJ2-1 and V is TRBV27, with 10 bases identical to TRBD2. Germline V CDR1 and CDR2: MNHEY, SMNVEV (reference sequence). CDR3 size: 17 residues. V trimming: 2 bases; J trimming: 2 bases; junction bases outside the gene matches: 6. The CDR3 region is CASSLRISGGTYNEQFF. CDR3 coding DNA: TGTGCCAGCAGTTTACGGATTAGCGGGGGGACCTACAATGAGCAGTTCTTC.

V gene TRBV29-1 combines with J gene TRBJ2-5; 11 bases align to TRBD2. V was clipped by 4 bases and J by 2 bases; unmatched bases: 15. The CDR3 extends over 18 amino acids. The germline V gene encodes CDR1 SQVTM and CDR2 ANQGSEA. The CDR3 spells CSVGGWDSSGGKQETQYF. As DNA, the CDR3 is TGCAGCGTTGGTGGATGGGATTCTAGCGGGGGGAAGCAAGAGACCCAGTACTTC.

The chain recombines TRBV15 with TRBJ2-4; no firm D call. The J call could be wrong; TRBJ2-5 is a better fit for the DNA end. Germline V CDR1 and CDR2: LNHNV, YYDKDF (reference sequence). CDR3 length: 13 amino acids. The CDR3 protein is CATSSVGLGTQYF. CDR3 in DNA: TGTGCCACCAGCAGCGTAGGTTTAGGGACCCAGTACTTC.

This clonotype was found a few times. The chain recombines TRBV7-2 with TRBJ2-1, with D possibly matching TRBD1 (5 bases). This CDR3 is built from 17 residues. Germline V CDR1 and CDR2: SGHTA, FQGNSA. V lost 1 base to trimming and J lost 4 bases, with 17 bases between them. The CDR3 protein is CASSLDGAIGAYNEQFF. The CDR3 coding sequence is TGTGCCAGCAGCTTAGATGGCGCTATTGGGGCTTACAATGAGCAGTTCTTC.

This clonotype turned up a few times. In DNA, the CDR3 is TGCAGCGTCTATCCCGGTACTAGCGGGGGTAGTACTGAGCAGTTCTTC. This translates into CSVYPGTSGGSTEQFF. The chain employs TRBV29-1 and TRBJ2-1; 11 bases agree with TRBD2. This CDR3 has 16 residues. With V trimmed by 6 bases and J by 9 bases, 16 bases remained unmatched. CDR1 is SQVTM, CDR2 ANQGSEA, per germline.

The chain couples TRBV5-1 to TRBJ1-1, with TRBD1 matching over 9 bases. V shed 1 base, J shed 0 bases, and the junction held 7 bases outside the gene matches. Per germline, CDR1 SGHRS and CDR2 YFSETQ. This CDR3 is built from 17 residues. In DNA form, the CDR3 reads TGCGCCAGCAGCTTGTACCGCGGGACAGGGTTGAACACTGAAGCTTTCTTT. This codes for CASSLYRGTGLNTEAFF.

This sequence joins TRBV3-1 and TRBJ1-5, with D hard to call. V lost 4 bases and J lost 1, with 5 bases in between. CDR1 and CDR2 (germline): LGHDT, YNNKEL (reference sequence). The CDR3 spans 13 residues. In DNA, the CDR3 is TGTGCCAGCAGCCCCAGGAGCAATCAGCCCCAGCATTTT. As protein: CASSPRSNQPQHF.